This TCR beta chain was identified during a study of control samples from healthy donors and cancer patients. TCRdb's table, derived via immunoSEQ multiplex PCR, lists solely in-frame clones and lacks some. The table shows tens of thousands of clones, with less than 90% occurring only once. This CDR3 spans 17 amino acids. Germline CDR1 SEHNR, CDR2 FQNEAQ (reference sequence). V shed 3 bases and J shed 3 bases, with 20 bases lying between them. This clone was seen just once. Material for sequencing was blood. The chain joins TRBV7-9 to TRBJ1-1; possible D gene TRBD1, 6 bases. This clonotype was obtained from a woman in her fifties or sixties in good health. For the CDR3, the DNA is TGTGCCAGCAGCTTGGCCCACGGGGGGGCCCGCGACACTGAAGCTTTCTTT. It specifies CASSLAHGGARDTEAFF.